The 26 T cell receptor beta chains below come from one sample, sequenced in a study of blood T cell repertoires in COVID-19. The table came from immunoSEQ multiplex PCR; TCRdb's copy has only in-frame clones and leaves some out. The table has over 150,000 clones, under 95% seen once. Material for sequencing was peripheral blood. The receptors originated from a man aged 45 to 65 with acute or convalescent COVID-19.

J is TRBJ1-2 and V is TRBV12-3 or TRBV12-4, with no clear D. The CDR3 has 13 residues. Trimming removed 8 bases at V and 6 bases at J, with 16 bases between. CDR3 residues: CASPTPAADGYTF. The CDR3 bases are TGTGCCAGCCCAACCCCGGCGGCAGATGGCTACACCTTC.

CDR3 DNA: TGTGCCAGCAGCCCCCGGCGGTACAGGGTGAGGGATGAAAAACTGTTTTTT. This codes for CASSPRRYRVRDEKLFF. V usage is TRBV28 and J usage is TRBJ1-4; maybe TRBD1 (6 bases). This CDR3 is built from 17 residues. Germline values: CDR1 MDHEN, CDR2 SYDVKM. Trimming pared 6 bases from V and 6 bases from J, leaving 23 bases between.

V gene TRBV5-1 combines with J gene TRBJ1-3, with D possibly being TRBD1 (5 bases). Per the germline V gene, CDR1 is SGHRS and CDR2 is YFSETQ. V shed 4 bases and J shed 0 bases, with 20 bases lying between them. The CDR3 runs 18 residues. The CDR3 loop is CASSLLPYKGSSGNTIYF. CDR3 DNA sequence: TGCGCCAGCAGCCTACTACCTTACAAGGGGTCCTCTGGAAACACCATATATTTT.

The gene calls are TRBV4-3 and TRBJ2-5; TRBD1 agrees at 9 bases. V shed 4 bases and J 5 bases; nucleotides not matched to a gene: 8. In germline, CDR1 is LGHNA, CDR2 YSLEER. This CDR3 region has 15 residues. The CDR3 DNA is TGCGCCAGCAGCCGGGGGACAGGGTTTAAGGAGACCCAGTACTTC. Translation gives CASSRGTGFKETQYF.

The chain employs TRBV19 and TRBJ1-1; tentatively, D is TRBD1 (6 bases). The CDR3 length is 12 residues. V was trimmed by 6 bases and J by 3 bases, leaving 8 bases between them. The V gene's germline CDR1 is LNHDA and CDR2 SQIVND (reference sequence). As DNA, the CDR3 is TGTGCCAGTAGCCAGGGGTACACTGAAGCTTTCTTT. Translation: CASSQGYTEAFF.

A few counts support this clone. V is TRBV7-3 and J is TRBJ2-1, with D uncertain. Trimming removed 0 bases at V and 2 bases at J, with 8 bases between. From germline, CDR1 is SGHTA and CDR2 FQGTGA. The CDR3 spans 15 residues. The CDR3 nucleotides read TGTGCCAGCAGCTTAACAGTAGTTACCTACAATGAGCAGTTCTTC. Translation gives CASSLTVVTYNEQFF.

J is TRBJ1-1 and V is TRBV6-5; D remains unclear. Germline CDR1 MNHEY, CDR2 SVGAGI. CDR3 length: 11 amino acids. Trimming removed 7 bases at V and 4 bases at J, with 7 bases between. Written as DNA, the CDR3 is TGTGCCAGCACCCTCAGCACTGAAGCTTTCTTT. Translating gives CASTLSTEAFF.

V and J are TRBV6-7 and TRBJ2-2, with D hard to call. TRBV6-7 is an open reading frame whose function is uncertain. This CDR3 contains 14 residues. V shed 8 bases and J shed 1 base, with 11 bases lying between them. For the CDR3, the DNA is TGTGCCAGCCGCGGATGGATGAACACCGGGGAGCTGTTTTTT. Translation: CASRGWMNTGELFF.

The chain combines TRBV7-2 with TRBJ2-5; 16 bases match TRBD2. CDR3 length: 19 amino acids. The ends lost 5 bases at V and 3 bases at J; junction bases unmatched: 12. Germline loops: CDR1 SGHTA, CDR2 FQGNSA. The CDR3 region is CASSTTGTSGRAIKETQYF. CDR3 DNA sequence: TGTGCCAGCAGCACAACCGGGACTAGCGGGAGGGCCATAAAAGAGACCCAGTACTTC.

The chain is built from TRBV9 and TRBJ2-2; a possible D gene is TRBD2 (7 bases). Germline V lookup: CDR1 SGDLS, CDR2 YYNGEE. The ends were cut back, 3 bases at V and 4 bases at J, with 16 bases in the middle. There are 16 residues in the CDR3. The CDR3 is CASSATTGRGTGELFF. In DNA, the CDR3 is TGTGCCAGCAGCGCCACCACAGGGAGGGGCACCGGGGAGCTGTTTTTT. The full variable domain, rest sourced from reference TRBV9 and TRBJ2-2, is DSGVTQTPKHLITATGQRVTLRCSPRSGDLSVYWYQQSLDQGLQFLIQYYNGEERAKGNILERFSAQQFPDLHSELNLSSLELGDSALYFCASSATTGRGTGELFFGEGSRLTVL.

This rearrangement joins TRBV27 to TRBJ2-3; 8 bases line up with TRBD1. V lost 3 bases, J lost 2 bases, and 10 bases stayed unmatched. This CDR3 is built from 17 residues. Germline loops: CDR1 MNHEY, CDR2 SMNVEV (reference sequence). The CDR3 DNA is TGTGCCAGCAGTTTGGACCCAGGGGGCACCCACACAGATACGCAGTATTTT. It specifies CASSLDPGGTHTDTQYF.

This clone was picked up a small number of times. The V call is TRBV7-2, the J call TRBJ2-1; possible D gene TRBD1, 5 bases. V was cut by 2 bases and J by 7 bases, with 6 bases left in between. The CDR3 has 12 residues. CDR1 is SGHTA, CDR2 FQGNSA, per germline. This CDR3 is CASSLSGNEQFF. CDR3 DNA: TGTGCCAGCAGCTTATCAGGGAATGAGCAGTTCTTC.

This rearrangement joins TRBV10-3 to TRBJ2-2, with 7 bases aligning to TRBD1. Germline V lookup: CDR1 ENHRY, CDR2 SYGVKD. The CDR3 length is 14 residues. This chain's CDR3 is CAHTGTVNTGELFF. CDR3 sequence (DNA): TGTGCTCACACCGGGACAGTGAACACCGGGGAGCTGTTTTTT.

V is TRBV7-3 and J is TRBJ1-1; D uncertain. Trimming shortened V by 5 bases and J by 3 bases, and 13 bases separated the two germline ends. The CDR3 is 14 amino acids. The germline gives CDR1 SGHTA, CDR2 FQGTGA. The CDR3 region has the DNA TGTGCCAGCAGCACCCGACTGGGAGACACTGAAGCTTTCTTT. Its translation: CASSTRLGDTEAFF.

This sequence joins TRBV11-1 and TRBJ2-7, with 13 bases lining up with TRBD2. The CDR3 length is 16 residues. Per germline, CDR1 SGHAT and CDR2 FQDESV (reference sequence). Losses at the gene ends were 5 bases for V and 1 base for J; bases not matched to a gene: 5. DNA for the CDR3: TGTGCCAGCAGCCCGCGGACTAGCGGGAGTTCCTACGAGCAGTACTTC. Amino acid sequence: CASSPRTSGSSYEQYF.

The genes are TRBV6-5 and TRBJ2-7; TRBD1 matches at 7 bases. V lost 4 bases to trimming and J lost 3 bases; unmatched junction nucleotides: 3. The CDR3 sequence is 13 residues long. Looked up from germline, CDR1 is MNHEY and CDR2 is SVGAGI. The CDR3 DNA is TGTGCCAGCAGTTGGGACAGAGACTACGAGCAGTACGTC. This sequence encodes CASSWDRDYEQYV.

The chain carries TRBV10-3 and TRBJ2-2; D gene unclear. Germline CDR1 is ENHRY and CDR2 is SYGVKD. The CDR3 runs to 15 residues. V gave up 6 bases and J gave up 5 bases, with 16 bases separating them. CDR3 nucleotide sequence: TGTGCCATCAGCATTGGTGAAACCGCGACCGGGGAGCTGTTTTTT. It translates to CAISIGETATGELFF.

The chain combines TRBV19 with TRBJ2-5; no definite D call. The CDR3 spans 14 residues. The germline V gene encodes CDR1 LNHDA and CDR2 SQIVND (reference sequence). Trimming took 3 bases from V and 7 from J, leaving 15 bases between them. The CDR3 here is CASSMRASAATQYF. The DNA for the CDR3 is TGTGCCAGTAGTATGCGAGCCTCTGCTGCGACCCAGTACTTC. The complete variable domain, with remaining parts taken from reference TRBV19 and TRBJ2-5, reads DGGITQSPKYLFRKEGQNVTLSCEQNLNHDAMYWYRQDPGQGLRLIYYSQIVNDFQKGDIAEGYSVSREKKESFPLTVTSAQKNPTAFYLCASSMRASAATQYFGPGTRLLVL.

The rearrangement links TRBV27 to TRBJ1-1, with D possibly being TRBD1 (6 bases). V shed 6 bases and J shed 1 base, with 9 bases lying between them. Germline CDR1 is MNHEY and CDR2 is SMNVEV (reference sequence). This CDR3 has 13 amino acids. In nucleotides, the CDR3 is TGTGCCAGCAGCCTAGGGGGGAACACTGAAGCTTTCTTT. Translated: CASSLGGNTEAFF.

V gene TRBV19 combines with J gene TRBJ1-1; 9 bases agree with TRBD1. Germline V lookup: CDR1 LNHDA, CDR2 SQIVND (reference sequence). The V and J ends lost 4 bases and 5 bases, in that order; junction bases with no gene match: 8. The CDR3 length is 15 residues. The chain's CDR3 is CASSTNRGLSTEAFF. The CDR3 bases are TGTGCCAGTAGTACAAACAGGGGGCTCTCTACTGAAGCTTTCTTT. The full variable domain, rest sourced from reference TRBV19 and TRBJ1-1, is DGGITQSPKYLFRKEGQNVTLSCEQNLNHDAMYWYRQDPGQGLRLIYYSQIVNDFQKGDIAEGYSVSREKKESFPLTVTSAQKNPTAFYLCASSTNRGLSTEAFFGQGTRLTVV.

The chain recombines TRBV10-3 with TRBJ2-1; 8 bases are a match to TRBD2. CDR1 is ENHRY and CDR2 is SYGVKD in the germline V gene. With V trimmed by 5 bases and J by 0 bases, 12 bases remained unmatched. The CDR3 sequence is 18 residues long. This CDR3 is CAISNNRTSQSSYNEQFF. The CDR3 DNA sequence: TGTGCCATCAGTAACAATCGGACTAGCCAAAGCTCCTACAATGAGCAGTTCTTC.

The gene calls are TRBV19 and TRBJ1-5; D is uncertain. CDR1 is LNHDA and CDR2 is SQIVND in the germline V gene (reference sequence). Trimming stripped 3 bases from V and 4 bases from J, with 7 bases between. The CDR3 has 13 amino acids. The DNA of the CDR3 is TGTGCCAGTAGTATGAGCGGAAATCAGCCCCAGCATTTT. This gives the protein CASSMSGNQPQHF.

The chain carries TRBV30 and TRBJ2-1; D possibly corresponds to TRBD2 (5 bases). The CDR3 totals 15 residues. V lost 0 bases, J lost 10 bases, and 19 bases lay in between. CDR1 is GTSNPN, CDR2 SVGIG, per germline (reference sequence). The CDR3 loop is CAWSVRGGSLSEQFF. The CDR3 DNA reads TGTGCCTGGAGTGTACGTGGTGGGAGTCTTAGCGAGCAGTTCTTC. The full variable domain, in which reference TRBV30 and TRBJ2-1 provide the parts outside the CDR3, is SQTIHQWPATLVQPVGSPLSLECTVEGTSNPNLYWYRQAAGRGLQLLFYSVGIGQISSEVPQNLSASRPQDRQFILSSKKLLLSDSGFYLCAWSVRGGSLSEQFFGPGTRLTVL.

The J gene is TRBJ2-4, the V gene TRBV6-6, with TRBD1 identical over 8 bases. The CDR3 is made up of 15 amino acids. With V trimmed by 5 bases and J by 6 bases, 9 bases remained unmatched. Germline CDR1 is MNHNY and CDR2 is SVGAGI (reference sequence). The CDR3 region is CASSHIQGVRNIQYF. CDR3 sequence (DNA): TGTGCCAGCAGTCATATACAGGGGGTACGAAACATTCAGTACTTC.

This CDR3 reads CASSLKPFNTDTQYF. CDR3 nucleotides: TGTGCCAGCAGCTTAAAGCCGTTCAACACAGATACGCAGTATTTT. The chain links TRBV7-8 to TRBJ2-3, with D unresolved. The germline gives CDR1 SGHVS, CDR2 FQNEAQ. Trimming stripped 2 bases from V and 2 bases from J, with 11 bases between. The CDR3 consists of 15 residues. The full variable domain, its missing parts supplied by reference TRBV7-8 and TRBJ2-3, is GAGVSQSPRYKVAKRGQDVALRCDPISGHVSLFWYQQALGQGPEFLTYFQNEAQLDKSGLPSDRFFAERPEGSVSTLKIQRTQQEDSAVYLCASSLKPFNTDTQYFGPGTRLTVL.

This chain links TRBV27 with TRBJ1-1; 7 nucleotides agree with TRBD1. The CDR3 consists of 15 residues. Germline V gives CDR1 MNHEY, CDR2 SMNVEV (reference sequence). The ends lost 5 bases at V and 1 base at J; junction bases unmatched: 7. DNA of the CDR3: TGTGCCAGCAGTCCACTAGGACAGGAGAACACTGAAGCTTTCTTT. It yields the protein CASSPLGQENTEAFF.